The source of this T cell receptor (beta chain) is a study of T cell repertoires in ileal Crohn's disease. Looking at the study overall: Thiopurines (around 10) or anti-TNF agents (approximately 20) were given postoperatively to about half. At postoperative colonoscopy, neoterminal ileum biopsies were taken as M6.

CDR1 is MGHRA and CDR2 is YSYEKL in the germline V gene. The CDR3 spans 15 residues. The V end was cut by 0 bases, the J end by 2 bases, with 10 bases between. Sample time point: neoterminal ileum biopsy at postoperative endoscopy, about 6 months after surgery. This clone was counted only a few times. The repertoire was sequenced with immunoSEQ multiplex PCR; TCRdb's copy has only in-frame clones and lacks some. The sample records 15,000 or so clones, 60% to 85% being singletons. The chain carries TRBV4-1 and TRBJ1-1; the D gene is possibly TRBD1 (6 bases). The sequence derives from an adult with Crohn's disease. What was sequenced was ileal tissue. The CDR3 protein is CASSQESGANTEAFF. In DNA form, the CDR3 reads TGCGCCAGCAGCCAAGAATCAGGGGCAAACACTGAAGCTTTCTTT.